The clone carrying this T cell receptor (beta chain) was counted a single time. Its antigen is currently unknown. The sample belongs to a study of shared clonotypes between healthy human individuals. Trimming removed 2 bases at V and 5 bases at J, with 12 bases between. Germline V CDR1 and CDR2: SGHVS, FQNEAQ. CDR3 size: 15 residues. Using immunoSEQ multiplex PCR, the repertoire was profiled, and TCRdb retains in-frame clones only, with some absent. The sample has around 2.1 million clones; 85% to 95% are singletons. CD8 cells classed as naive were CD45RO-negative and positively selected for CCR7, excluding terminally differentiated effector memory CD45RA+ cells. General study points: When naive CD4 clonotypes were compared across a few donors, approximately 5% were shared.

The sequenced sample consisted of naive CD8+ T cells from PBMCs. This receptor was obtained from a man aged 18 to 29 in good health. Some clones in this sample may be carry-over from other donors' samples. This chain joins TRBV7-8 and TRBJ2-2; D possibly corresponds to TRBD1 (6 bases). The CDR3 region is CASSLTQGGTGELFF. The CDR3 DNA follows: TGTGCCAGCAGCTTAACACAGGGCGGGACCGGGGAGCTGTTTTTT.